Below are 3 T cell receptor beta chains sequenced from a single sample in a study of blood T cell repertoires in COVID-19. Sequencing used immunoSEQ multiplex PCR; TCRdb keeps in-frame clones, though not all of them. The table has under 40,000 clones, approximately 93% seen once. Input material: peripheral blood. Receptors originate from a human donor in a cohort sampled during active COVID-19.

This chain uses TRBV27 with TRBJ1-1; 7 positions match TRBD1. Germline CDR1 MNHEY, CDR2 SMNVEV (reference sequence). V shed 5 bases, J shed 10 bases, and the junction held 10 bases outside the gene matches. This CDR3 spans 13 amino acids. The CDR3 is CASSPRQGLLAFF. The CDR3 DNA is TGTGCCAGCAGTCCCCGACAGGGTTTATTAGCTTTCTTT.

The genes are TRBV28 and TRBJ2-7; D unclear. Between the trimmed V and J ends, which lost 6 bases and 1 base, there was a span of 7 bases. CDR1 and CDR2 from the germline V gene are MDHEN and SYDVKM. The CDR3 runs 12 residues. The CDR3 DNA reads as TGTGCCAGCAGCCCAAATTCCTACGAGCAGTACTTC. As protein: CASSPNSYEQYF.

The chain employs TRBV7-9 and TRBJ2-5; 12 bases fit TRBD2. The V gene's germline CDR1 is SEHNR and CDR2 FQNEAQ (reference sequence). With 5 bases clipped from V and 4 bases from J, the junction kept 5 bases outside the gene matches. This CDR3 has 15 residues. The CDR3 loop is CASSPVLAGGETQYF. In DNA form, the CDR3 reads TGTGCCAGCAGCCCAGTACTAGCGGGAGGAGAGACCCAGTACTTC.